Following are 30 T cell receptor beta chains from one sample sequenced in a study of technical replicates of blood from a few donors. Libraries were prepared by immunoSEQ multiplex PCR; TCRdb keeps only in-frame clonotypes and omits some of them. The profile shows approximately 13,000 clones, approximately 80% of them singletons. The sequencing sample was made of PBMCs. Source of these receptors: a human donor in good health.

The chain has TRBV30 and TRBJ1-5; D call uncertain. CDR1 is GTSNPN and CDR2 is SVGIG in the germline V gene (reference sequence). Trimming took off 0 bases at V and 8 bases at J, with 29 bases between the two ends. This CDR3 has 19 amino acids. This CDR3 reads CAWSVQTLPPAGLVEPQHF. The CDR3 DNA is TGTGCCTGGAGTGTTCAGACCCTCCCCCCGGCAGGCCTCGTGGAGCCCCAGCATTTT.

This clone was recorded once. The gene calls are TRBV9 and TRBJ1-3, with TRBD1 matching 9 bases. With V trimmed by 1 base and J by 4 bases, 3 bases remained unmatched. Per the germline V gene, CDR1 is SGDLS and CDR2 is YYNGEE. The CDR3 covers 15 residues. The CDR3 here is CASSVRTGDGNTIYF. CDR3 nucleotide sequence: TGTGCCAGCAGCGTAAGGACAGGGGACGGAAACACCATATATTTT.

The J gene is TRBJ2-2, the V gene TRBV6-1, with 10 nucleotides matching TRBD2. Germline loops: CDR1 MNHNS, CDR2 SASEGT. This CDR3 comprises 15 residues. The V segment lost 4 bases and the J segment 6 bases; nucleotides outside the gene matches: 5. Written as DNA, the CDR3 is TGTGCCAGCAGTGTTCTAGCGGGAGCCCCCGGGGAGCTGTTTTTT. This encodes CASSVLAGAPGELFF.

This chain links TRBV5-4 with TRBJ2-7, with D perhaps matching TRBD2 (5 bases). The CDR3 loop spans 13 amino acids. Germline CDR1 reads SGHNT; CDR2 reads YYREEE (reference sequence). V lost 4 bases and J 3 bases, leaving 11 bases between the germline ends. The CDR3 bases are TGTGCCAGCAGCCGAGGGCAGGACTACGAGCAGTACTTC. Protein sequence: CASSRGQDYEQYF.

The rearrangement uses TRBV6-1 and TRBJ1-5, with 9 bases matching TRBD1. Germline CDR1 is MNHNS and CDR2 is SASEGT. This CDR3 comprises 17 residues. Trimming removed 2 bases from V and 0 bases from J; junction bases left unmatched: 5. The CDR3 DNA reads as TGTGCCAGCAGTGAATTTGGGGACAGGGCTAGCAATCAGCCCCAGCATTTT. It yields the protein CASSEFGDRASNQPQHF.

This sequence joins TRBV7-2 and TRBJ1-4; tentatively, D is TRBD1 (5 bases). CDR3 length: 14 amino acids. From germline, CDR1 is SGHTA and CDR2 FQGNSA. The V gene lost 5 bases and the J gene lost 8 bases, with 15 bases spanning the gap. As DNA, the CDR3 is TGTGCCAGCAGCCCAGGGCTCCGACTGGAAAAACTGTTTTTT. Residues: CASSPGLRLEKLFF.

The chain couples TRBV27 to TRBJ2-7; D uncertain. Trimming took 7 bases from V and 7 from J, leaving 17 bases between them. In germline, CDR1 is MNHEY, CDR2 SMNVEV (reference sequence). CDR3 length: 13 amino acids. This chain's CDR3 is CASTRGGAGEQYF. CDR3 DNA sequence: TGTGCCAGCACCCGCGGCGGTGCCGGGGAGCAGTACTTC.

The V and J genes are TRBV13 and TRBJ2-1, with 15 positions matching TRBD2. V dropped 5 bases and J dropped 3; count of bases not matched to a gene: 11. CDR1 is PRHDT and CDR2 is FYEKMQ in the germline V gene (reference sequence). The CDR3 has 19 amino acids. Here the CDR3 DNA reads TGTGCCAGCAGCCCTCGGACTAGCGGGAGGGCCGAGTTCTACAATGAGCAGTTCTTC. Translated, it gives CASSPRTSGRAEFYNEQFF.

This sequence joins TRBV7-9 and TRBJ1-1; D possibly corresponds to TRBD1 (6 bases). Looked up from germline, CDR1 is SEHNR and CDR2 is FQNEAQ (reference sequence). V was clipped by 4 bases and J by 4 bases, with 13 bases between them. CDR3 length: 14 amino acids. The CDR3 protein is CASSWGGGGTEAFF. The CDR3 DNA reads TGTGCCAGCAGCTGGGGGGGAGGGGGCACTGAAGCTTTCTTT.

This clone has a single count. The chain couples TRBV5-1 to TRBJ2-1, with 9 bases fitting TRBD2. The CDR3 has 15 residues. The V gene's germline CDR1 is SGHRS and CDR2 YFSETQ. V shed 3 bases, J shed 5 bases, and the junction held 6 bases outside the gene matches. Here the CDR3 DNA reads TGCGCCAGCAGCTGGGGACTAGCCCAAGACAATGAGCAGTTCTTC. This encodes CASSWGLAQDNEQFF.

The gene calls are TRBV6-5 and TRBJ1-1; D ambiguous. The CDR3 has 15 amino acids. The germline V and J ends were trimmed by 5 bases and 5 bases, with 18 bases remaining between them. The germline gives CDR1 MNHEY, CDR2 SVGAGI. CDR3 coding DNA: TGTGCCAGCAGTCCCCTGCTGGGCAAAAAAACTGAAGCTTTCTTT. Its protein product is CASSPLLGKKTEAFF.

J is TRBJ2-1 and V is TRBV7-3, with TRBD2 identical over 8 bases. The CDR3 has 16 residues. Trimming cost V 5 bases and J 2 bases; bases outside gene matches: 8. Germline assignment: CDR1 SGHTA and CDR2 FQGTGA. The CDR3 DNA follows: TGTGCCAGCAGCCCCCGACTAGCGAGCGCCTACAATGAGCAGTTCTTC. This translates into CASSPRLASAYNEQFF.

V usage is TRBV6-5 and J usage is TRBJ2-5, with 11 bases fitting TRBD1. V shed 0 bases, J shed 4 bases, and the junction held 4 bases outside the gene matches. Per the germline V gene, CDR1 is MNHEY and CDR2 is SVGAGI. This CDR3 spans 16 amino acids. CDR3 residues: CASSYSDRGQGETQYF. Written as DNA, the CDR3 is TGTGCCAGCAGTTACTCGGACAGGGGGCAGGGAGAGACCCAGTACTTC.

The chain combines TRBV2 with TRBJ1-6; the D is unclear. This CDR3 region has 17 residues. Trimming shortened V by 7 bases and J by 2 bases, and 18 bases separated the two germline ends. Germline V CDR1 and CDR2: SNHLY, FYNNEI. The CDR3 DNA reads TGTGCCAGCATTGTCGGATCACCTAGCCCCTATAATTCACCCCTCCACTTT. This translates into CASIVGSPSPYNSPLHF.

This chain connects TRBV29-1 to TRBJ2-7; TRBD1 matches at 12 bases. The V and J ends lost 4 bases and 4 bases, in that order; junction bases with no gene match: 5. The CDR3 is made up of 14 amino acids. Looked up from germline, CDR1 is SQVTM and CDR2 is ANQGSEA. DNA of the CDR3: TGCAGCGTTGGCGGGACAGGGGGCTTGTACGAGCAGTACTTC. Its protein product is CSVGGTGGLYEQYF.

This sequence joins TRBV11-2 and TRBJ2-7; D ambiguous. The V and J ends lost 4 bases and 1 base respectively, with 11 bases between them. There are 14 residues in the CDR3. The germline V gene encodes CDR1 SGHAT and CDR2 FQNNGV. The CDR3 DNA reads TGTGCCAGCAGCTCCGAGACTCGGTCCTACGAGCAGTACTTC. Translating gives CASSSETRSYEQYF. Together with reference TRBV11-2 and TRBJ2-7, the CDR3 gives the full variable domain: EAGVAQSPRYKIIEKRQSVAFWCNPISGHATLYWYQQILGQGPKLLIQFQNNGVVDDSQLPKDRFSAERLKGVDSTLKIQPAKLEDSAVYLCASSSETRSYEQYFGPGTRLTVT.

The V gene is TRBV10-3, the J gene TRBJ2-1; D not certain. CDR3 length: 14 residues. The ends were cut back, 4 bases at V and 9 bases at J, with 16 bases in the middle. Germline V gene lookup returns CDR1 ENHRY and CDR2 SYGVKD. For the CDR3, the DNA is TGTGCCATCAGTGGATCCGGAGCTCGCTTTGAGCAGTTCTTC. This sequence encodes CAISGSGARFEQFF.

The chain is built from TRBV28 and TRBJ2-7; 10 nucleotides align to TRBD2. CDR1 and CDR2 (germline): MDHEN, SYDVKM. J was trimmed by 3 bases and V by 2 bases; bases with no gene match: 4. This CDR3 comprises 15 residues. The CDR3 DNA reads TGTGCCAGCAGTTTAGGGTCTAGCGGGAGCTACGAGCAGTACTTC. This sequence encodes CASSLGSSGSYEQYF.

The CDR3 region is CASSLGLAGGITDTQYF. CDR3 bases: TGCGCCAGCAGCTTGGGACTAGCGGGAGGAATTACAGATACGCAGTATTTT. The genes are TRBV5-1 and TRBJ2-3; 13 positions match TRBD2. Germline V gene lookup returns CDR1 SGHRS and CDR2 YFSETQ. CDR3 length equals 17 residues. With 0 bases clipped from V and 3 bases from J, the junction kept 4 bases outside the gene matches.

The CDR3 coding sequence is TGTGCCAGCAGCAAAACAGGCTACGAGCAGTACTTC. Its translation is CASSKTGYEQYF. This sequence joins TRBV11-3 and TRBJ2-7; D is perhaps TRBD1 (5 bases). The CDR3 is 12 amino acids. V was shortened by 5 bases and J by 3 bases, with 8 bases between the two germline ends. Germline CDR1 reads SGHNT; CDR2 reads YENEEA.

The chain combines TRBV18 with TRBJ2-5; D gene unclear. Looked up from germline, CDR1 is KGHSH and CDR2 is LQKENI. The CDR3 extends over 13 amino acids. V was pared by 1 base and J by 4 bases, with 7 bases between. This CDR3 reads CASSPRRGETQYF. The CDR3 DNA reads as TGTGCCAGCTCACCACGTAGAGGAGAGACCCAGTACTTC.

This clone has a handful of counts. The chain uses TRBV6-6 and TRBJ2-7; 11 bases align to TRBD2. Trimming cost V 6 bases and J 0 bases; bases outside gene matches: 4. Germline lookup yields CDR1 MNHNY and CDR2 SVGAGI (reference sequence). CDR3 length: 15 residues. CDR3 protein: CASRPGLADSYEQYF. As DNA, the CDR3 is TGTGCCAGCAGGCCGGGACTAGCGGACTCCTACGAGCAGTACTTC.

V and J are TRBV30 and TRBJ2-3; 12 positions match TRBD2. The germline CDR1 and CDR2 sequences are GTSNPN and SVGIG (reference sequence). The CDR3 is 17 amino acids. V lost 0 bases and J lost 3; bases outside the gene matches: 7. CDR3 in amino acids: CAWSVRRTSGGTDTQYF. The DNA of the CDR3 is TGTGCCTGGAGTGTACGTAGAACTAGCGGGGGGACAGATACGCAGTATTTT.

The genes are TRBV14 and TRBJ2-2; TRBD2 matches at 9 bases. The ends lost 0 bases at V and 6 bases at J; junction bases unmatched: 11. Per the germline V gene, CDR1 is SGHDN and CDR2 is FVKESK. The CDR3 has 18 residues. CDR3 DNA: TGTGCCAGCAGCCAAGATCTTTTAGCGGGAGATTTATCCGGGGAGCTGTTTTTT. Translation: CASSQDLLAGDLSGELFF.

The chain has TRBV11-2 and TRBJ2-1; 9 bases agree with TRBD1. The CDR3 contains 17 residues. V lost 0 bases, J lost 4 bases, and 7 bases stayed unmatched. Germline CDR1 SGHAT, CDR2 FQNNGV. The DNA of the CDR3 is TGTGCCAGCAGCTTAGACGTGGGACAGGGAAGGTACAATGAGCAGTTCTTC. Translated, it gives CASSLDVGQGRYNEQFF. The variable domain in full, completed from reference TRBV11-2 and TRBJ2-1, reads EAGVAQSPRYKIIEKRQSVAFWCNPISGHATLYWYQQILGQGPKLLIQFQNNGVVDDSQLPKDRFSAERLKGVDSTLKIQPAKLEDSAVYLCASSLDVGQGRYNEQFFGPGTRLTVL.

The rearrangement joins TRBV27 to TRBJ1-1; 11 nucleotides match TRBD1. This CDR3 spans 15 amino acids. Germline V lookup: CDR1 MNHEY, CDR2 SMNVEV (reference sequence). V was clipped by 5 bases and J by 7 bases; unmatched bases: 9. The DNA for the CDR3 is TGTGCCAGCAGTCCCGGCTGGACAGGGGGCGTTGAAGCTTTCTTT. Its translation: CASSPGWTGGVEAFF.

This clone was detected once. This sequence joins TRBV6-5 and TRBJ1-4; the D is unclear. This CDR3 contains 13 residues. V lost 10 bases, J lost 7 bases, and 16 bases lay in between. Germline V CDR1 and CDR2: MNHEY, SVGAGI. The CDR3 DNA reads as TGTGCCACCTCGAGGTCCTCGGGTGAAAAACTGTTTTTT. Residues: CATSRSSGEKLFF.

V usage is TRBV10-3 and J usage is TRBJ2-6, with 9 bases identical to TRBD1. The junction had 5 bases not matched to a gene; V was cut back by 0 bases and J by 2 bases. Germline V gene data show CDR1 as ENHRY and CDR2 as SYGVKD. The CDR3 is 18 residues long. The DNA of the CDR3 is TGTGCCATCAGTGAGTCGACAGGGGGTAGAACTGGGGCCAACGTCCTGACTTTC. Translated, it gives CAISESTGGRTGANVLTF.

This rearrangement joins TRBV7-3 to TRBJ2-2; 11 positions match TRBD2. This CDR3 contains 16 residues. Germline V gene sequence: CDR1 SGHTA, CDR2 FQGTGA. After removal of 3 bases from V and 4 bases from J, the junction contained 4 bases not matched to a gene. The CDR3 loop is CASSFSGRASTGELFF. CDR3 nucleotide sequence: TGTGCCAGCAGCTTTAGCGGGAGGGCCTCCACCGGGGAGCTGTTTTTT. Full variable domain (missing parts from reference TRBV7-3 and TRBJ2-2): GAGVSQTPSNKVTEKGKYVELRCDPISGHTALYWYRQSLGQGPEFLIYFQGTGAADDSGLPNDRFFAVRPEGSVSTLKIQRTERGDSAVYLCASSFSGRASTGELFFGEGSRLTVL.

V usage is TRBV19 and J usage is TRBJ2-5, with a weak D call TRBD2 (6 bases). The length of the CDR3 is 14 residues. The germline V and J ends were trimmed by 4 bases and 4 bases, with 13 bases remaining between them. The V gene's germline CDR1 is LNHDA and CDR2 SQIVND (reference sequence). CDR3 in DNA: TGTGCCAGTAGTAGCGGGATGGAAGGAGAGACCCAGTACTTC. The encoded protein is CASSSGMEGETQYF.